This TCR beta chain derives from a study of blood T cell repertoires in COVID-19. Repertoires were generated with immunoSEQ multiplex PCR, while TCRdb's copy carries only in-frame clones and drops some. The sample consists of approximately 110,000 clones, 85% of them appearing once. Germline V gene sequence: CDR1 MNHEY, CDR2 SMNVEV (reference sequence). This CDR3 contains 17 residues. V was pared by 4 bases and J by 0 bases, with 9 bases of the junction left unmatched. The receptor's source is a man between 40 and 49 years old with acute or convalescent COVID-19. The rearrangement joins TRBV27 to TRBJ2-4; 7 bases align to TRBD1. Sequenced input: peripheral blood. The CDR3 sequence: CASSSEGAGLAKNIQYF. CDR3 coding DNA: TGTGCCAGCAGTTCTGAGGGGGCGGGCCTAGCCAAAAACATTCAGTACTTC.